In this sample, the clone carrying this T cell receptor (beta chain) turned up many times. This entry comes from a study of human T cells and chemical hapten exposure. About the research overall: Patients, chiefly female, had alopecia areata, totalis or universalis.

The CDR3 runs 14 residues. Germline V gene sequence: CDR1 SGHTA, CDR2 FQGNSA. V dropped 3 bases and J dropped 0 bases, with 8 bases sitting between them. The library put unique molecular identifiers onto individual cDNA molecules. Each CDR3 protein is one row after TCRdb ran MiXCR on the RACE reads. The profile shows about 52,000 distinct CDR3 sequences, 9.6% of them singletons. Stated time point: pre-sensitization, week 0. The treatment denotes: therapeutic diphenylcyclopropenone sensitization with weekly scalp DPC. Whole blood that had not been fractionated was the source of extracted total RNA. Those who donated were patients with alopecia, 18 to 70 years of age, and suitable for DPC.

The J gene is TRBJ2-5, the V gene TRBV7-2; D unresolved. This specimen was whole blood, taken in connection with sensitization to the hapten diphenylcyclopropenone (DPC). This clonotype was sampled from a woman aged 25 to 39 with alopecia areata. Some clones in this sample may be carry-over from other donors' samples. The CDR3 sequence is CASSFSPYQETQYF. The CDR3 nucleotides read TGTGCCAGCAGCTTTTCACCATACCAAGAGACCCAGTACTTC.